The rows below give T cell receptor beta chains drawn from one sample of a study of chemoradiotherapy in HPV16-positive cancers. This table comes from immunoSEQ multiplex PCR, and its TCRdb copy is limited to in-frame clones, with some not included. This table holds 53,000 or so clones, around 90% found once. The specimen was blood, collected from a patient who underwent chemoradiotherapy. These TCRs come from a human donor with HPV-associated anogenital cancer. Each CDR3 is given with its conserved first and last residue. Fields, in order: V gene, D gene, clone size, J gene, CDR3 DNA, CDR3 protein. The D gene is left open where the match is weak. Clone size is not always given. Where it is, it says once, few, many or a class for expanded clones.

V: TRBV6-1; D: TRBD2; size: NA; J: TRBJ2-3; DNA: TGTGCCAGCAGTGAAGGGGGACTGGGGAGGGCAGATACGCAGTATTTT; CDR3: CASSEGGLGRADTQYF
V: TRBV5-1; D: NA; size: NA; J: TRBJ2-3; DNA: TGCGCCAGCAGCTTGACAGATACGCAGTATTTT; CDR3: CASSLTDTQYF
V: TRBV18; D: NA; size: NA; J: TRBJ2-7; DNA: TGTGCCAGCTCACCTGGACAGAAGGGCGAGCAGTACTTC; CDR3: CASSPGQKGEQYF
V: TRBV19; D: NA; size: NA; J: TRBJ2-2; DNA: TGTGCCAGTAGTATAGACGCGAACACCGGGGAGCTGTTTTTT; CDR3: CASSIDANTGELFF
V: TRBV23-1; D: TRBD1; size: NA; J: TRBJ1-6; DNA: TGCGCCAGCAGTCAATCGAGAGGGGGCGGTTCACCCCTCCACTTT; CDR3: CASSQSRGGGSPLHF
V: TRBV27; D: TRBD2; size: NA; J: TRBJ2-7; DNA: TGTGCCAGCAGTCCCGGGACTAGCGGGAAGTACGAGCAGTACTTC; CDR3: CASSPGTSGKYEQYF
V: TRBV9; D: NA; size: NA; J: TRBJ1-1; DNA: TGTGCCAGCACTACCGGGGGGGATATGAACACTGAAGCTTTCTTT; CDR3: CASTTGGDMNTEAFF
V: TRBV7-3; D: NA; size: NA; J: TRBJ2-4; DNA: TGTGCCAGCAGCGAGGATCCAGCGGACCCAAGGGCCAAAAACATTCAGTACTTC; CDR3: CASSEDPADPRAKNIQYF
V: TRBV6-1; D: NA; size: NA; J: TRBJ1-2; DNA: TGTGCCAGCAGTGTAGGTGCGGGGGACTATGGCTACACCTTC; CDR3: CASSVGAGDYGYTF
V: TRBV19; D: TRBD1; size: NA; J: TRBJ1-2; DNA: TGTGCCAGTAGTATCCCGGGACAGGGGGATTCTAACTATGGCTACACCTTC; CDR3: CASSIPGQGDSNYGYTF
V: TRBV6-6; D: NA; size: NA; J: TRBJ1-5; DNA: TGTGCCAGCAGTTATTCCGGCGAACCCAGCGATCAGCCCCAGCATTTT; CDR3: CASSYSGEPSDQPQHF
V: TRBV9; D: TRBD2; size: NA; J: TRBJ2-7; DNA: TGTGCCAGCAGCGTAGGGGGACTAGTTAACGAGCAGTACTTC; CDR3: CASSVGGLVNEQYF
V: TRBV9; D: TRBD1; size: NA; J: TRBJ1-3; DNA: TGTGCCAGCAGCGTAGAAAGCAGGGGGACTGGAAACACCATATATTTT; CDR3: CASSVESRGTGNTIYF
V: TRBV5-1; D: NA; size: NA; J: TRBJ2-5; DNA: TGCGCCAGCAGCTTGTCAAGAGTGGAGACCCAGTACTTC; CDR3: CASSLSRVETQYF
V: TRBV6-5; D: TRBD1; size: NA; J: TRBJ2-7; DNA: TGTGCCAGCAGAACGGGACAGGGTTACTACGAGCAGTACTTC; CDR3: CASRTGQGYYEQYF
V: TRBV4-1; D: NA; size: few; J: TRBJ1-4; DNA: TGCGCCAGCAGCCAAGAGCCGTACCGAGGGAGTCCGGTGGGTGAAAAACTGTTTTTT; CDR3: CASSQEPYRGSPVGEKLFF
V: TRBV2; D: NA; size: few; J: TRBJ1-2; DNA: TGTGCCAGCAGTGTAAGAGAACAGGGCGGCTACACCTTC; CDR3: CASSVREQGGYTF
V: TRBV4-1; D: TRBD1; size: NA; J: TRBJ1-2; DNA: TGCGCCAGCAGCCTGGGACCGGGACAGGGATATGGCTACACCTTC; CDR3: CASSLGPGQGYGYTF
V: TRBV2; D: NA; size: NA; J: TRBJ2-1; DNA: TGTGCCAGCCGACTGGTACCCAACAATGAGCAGTTCTTC; CDR3: CASRLVPNNEQFF
V: TRBV29-1; D: TRBD2; size: NA; J: TRBJ2-2; DNA: TGCAGCGTCCAGATGGGACTAGCGAACACCGGGGAGCTGTTTTTT; CDR3: CSVQMGLANTGELFF